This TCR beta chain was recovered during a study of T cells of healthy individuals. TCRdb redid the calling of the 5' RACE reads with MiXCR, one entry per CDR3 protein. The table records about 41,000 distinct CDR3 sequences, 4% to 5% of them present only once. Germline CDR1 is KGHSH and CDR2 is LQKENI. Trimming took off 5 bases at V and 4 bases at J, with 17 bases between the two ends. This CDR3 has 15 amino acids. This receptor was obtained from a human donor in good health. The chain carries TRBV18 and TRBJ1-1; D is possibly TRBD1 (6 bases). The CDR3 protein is CASSDTGFKGTEAFF. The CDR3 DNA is TGTGCCAGCTCAGATACAGGGTTTAAGGGCACTGAAGCTTTCTTT.